What follows are 19 T cell receptor beta chains derived from one specimen sequenced in a study of shared clonotypes between healthy human individuals. Libraries were prepared by immunoSEQ multiplex PCR; TCRdb keeps only in-frame clonotypes and omits some of them. There are under 2,000,000 clones in the sample; 85% to 95% occur only once, and 0.9% to 1.5% lies in the top ten. Terminally differentiated effector memory CD45RA+ cells were excluded by CCR7 positive selection of CD45RO-negative cells. Sequencing was carried out using naive CD8+ T cells sorted from blood. These receptors came from a man between 18 and 35 years old in good health.

The chain couples TRBV7-9 to TRBJ2-1; D may be TRBD1 (6 bases). Germline V CDR1 and CDR2: SEHNR, FQNEAQ (reference sequence). This CDR3 is built from 13 residues. V gave up 8 bases and J gave up 1 base, with 9 bases separating them. CDR3 loop: CASGDTSYNEQFF. The CDR3 coding sequence is TGTGCCAGCGGGGACACATCCTACAATGAGCAGTTCTTC.

The rearrangement joins TRBV4-1 to TRBJ2-2; TRBD2 matches 9 bases. Germline-derived CDR1 and CDR2 are MGHRA and YSYEKL. Germline trimming cut 4 bases from V and 7 bases from J; bases unmatched to any gene: 16. CDR3 length: 18 amino acids. The CDR3 region is CASSPNGVPSGENGELFF. The CDR3 DNA reads as TGCGCCAGCAGCCCAAACGGGGTCCCTAGCGGGGAAAACGGGGAGCTGTTTTTT.

This sequence joins TRBV2 and TRBJ1-1, with D uncertain. From germline, CDR1 is SNHLY and CDR2 FYNNEI. CDR3 length: 19 residues. The V and J ends lost 2 bases and 3 bases respectively, with 25 bases between them. The CDR3 DNA sequence: TGTGCCAGCAGTGAAAGATCTGGAGGACCCCTGCAAGAGGACACTGAAGCTTTCTTT. This encodes CASSERSGGPLQEDTEAFF.

Points on this clone: Other DNA sequences within the sample encode an identical CDR3. The chain carries TRBV5-1 and TRBJ2-7; 11 nucleotides line up with TRBD2. The CDR3 is 14 residues long. V lost 0 bases and J lost 5; bases outside the gene matches: 1. Per the germline V gene, CDR1 is SGHRS and CDR2 is YFSETQ. CDR3 protein: CASSLVLAGDEQYF. The DNA for the CDR3 is TGCGCCAGCAGCTTGGTACTAGCGGGGGACGAGCAGTACTTC.

The chain links TRBV7-2 to TRBJ2-7, with TRBD2 matching 7 bases. Germline CDR1 reads SGHTA; CDR2 reads FQGNSA. The CDR3 covers 16 residues. Germline trimming cut 5 bases from V and 5 bases from J; bases unmatched to any gene: 15. DNA of the CDR3: TGTGCCAGCAGCCAGTTCTCTAGCGGCCTTTTGAACGAGCAGTACTTC. Translating gives CASSQFSSGLLNEQYF.

The V and J genes are TRBV11-2 and TRBJ2-5, with 7 bases fitting TRBD1. The germline V gene has CDR1 SGHAT and CDR2 FQNNGV. CDR3 length: 18 residues. Unmatched junction bases numbered 15, after V lost 0 bases and J lost 5 bases. CDR3 in amino acids: CASSLDPPGRGYIETQYF. As DNA, the CDR3 is TGTGCCAGCAGCTTAGATCCCCCTGGCAGGGGGTATATCGAGACCCAGTACTTC.

The rearrangement joins TRBV13 to TRBJ2-5; D not resolved. V lost 1 base, J lost 2 bases, and 8 bases lay in between. CDR1 and CDR2 (germline): PRHDT, FYEKMQ (reference sequence). The CDR3 contains 14 residues. The CDR3, as DNA: TGTGCCAGCAGCTTAGAACAGAGGCAAGAGACCCAGTACTTC. As protein: CASSLEQRQETQYF.

V gene TRBV4-1 combines with J gene TRBJ2-7; D is unclear. The V and J ends lost 0 bases and 5 bases respectively, with 11 bases between them. Germline V gene sequence: CDR1 MGHRA, CDR2 YSYEKL. The CDR3 has 14 amino acids. CDR3 protein: CASSQEPGSNEQYF. CDR3 sequence (DNA): TGCGCCAGCAGCCAAGAACCAGGCTCGAACGAGCAGTACTTC.

This clone appeared once. The chain has TRBV27 and TRBJ2-4, with TRBD2 as a possible D gene (6 bases). CDR3 length equals 16 residues. Germline CDR1 and CDR2: MNHEY and SMNVEV (reference sequence). The V end lost 2 bases, the J end lost 0 bases, and 11 bases lay between the germline ends. CDR3 amino acids: CASSLAGKVAKNIQYF. The CDR3 DNA is TGTGCCAGCAGTTTAGCGGGGAAAGTAGCCAAAAACATTCAGTACTTC.

This rearrangement joins TRBV11-2 to TRBJ1-6; maybe TRBD1 (5 bases). The V gene lost 3 bases and the J gene lost 6 bases, with 21 bases spanning the gap. Germline CDR1 is SGHAT and CDR2 is FQNNGV. The CDR3 covers 18 residues. In DNA form, the CDR3 reads TGTGCCAGCAGCTTCTCAGCGGGGCCACAGGACACTAATTCACCCCTCCACTTT. Amino acids: CASSFSAGPQDTNSPLHF.

The chain couples TRBV4-1 to TRBJ1-5; TRBD1 might be the D (5 bases). CDR3 length: 15 amino acids. Germline assignment: CDR1 MGHRA and CDR2 YSYEKL. V was clipped by 4 bases and J by 4 bases, with 14 bases between them. The CDR3 here is CASSPRGEGNQPQHF. CDR3 bases: TGCGCCAGCAGCCCCCGGGGGGAGGGGAATCAGCCCCAGCATTTT.

The chain couples TRBV9 to TRBJ2-7; weak D call: TRBD1 (6 bases). The V gene's germline CDR1 is SGDLS and CDR2 YYNGEE. Deletions cut 7 bases from V and 0 bases from J, with 11 bases between. There are 13 residues in the CDR3. CDR3 bases: TGTGCCAGCGGCACAGGGAACTCCTACGAGCAGTACTTC. The encoded protein is CASGTGNSYEQYF.

V is TRBV28 and J is TRBJ1-2; 8 bases line up with TRBD1. Looked up from germline, CDR1 is MDHEN and CDR2 is SYDVKM. J lost 2 bases, V lost 6 bases, and 8 bases had no gene match. CDR3 length: 15 amino acids. The CDR3 is CASRKDREGNYGYTF. CDR3 nucleotide sequence: TGTGCCAGCAGGAAGGACAGGGAAGGCAACTATGGCTACACCTTC.

The CDR3 nucleotides are TGTGCCAGCAGCCAGGGACTTGGGAATGGAAACATTCAGTACTTC. It translates to CASSQGLGNGNIQYF. This chain connects TRBV7-9 to TRBJ2-4, with a tentative D call TRBD2 (6 bases). The ends were cut back, 5 bases at V and 6 bases at J, with 17 bases in the middle. In germline, CDR1 is SEHNR, CDR2 FQNEAQ (reference sequence). The CDR3 runs to 15 residues.

CDR3 DNA: TGTGCCAGCAGCTTAAGCCCCGGGATTTCCTCCTACGAGCAGTACTTC. Translation gives CASSLSPGISSYEQYF. The chain uses TRBV7-9 and TRBJ2-7; D may be TRBD2 (5 bases). The germline V and J ends were trimmed by 2 bases and 0 bases, with 14 bases remaining between them. This CDR3 spans 16 amino acids. CDR1 and CDR2 (germline): SEHNR, FQNEAQ (reference sequence).

This chain links TRBV30 with TRBJ2-7; 7 bases agree with TRBD1. The CDR3 covers 14 residues. The junction had 9 bases not matched to a gene; V was cut back by 0 bases and J by 7 bases. CDR1 and CDR2 from the germline V gene are GTSNPN and SVGIG (reference sequence). In DNA, the CDR3 is TGTGCCTGGAGTGTACTCGAGGGGGCCGGGGAGCAGTACTTC. Encoded protein: CAWSVLEGAGEQYF.

V gene TRBV27 combines with J gene TRBJ1-1, with no clear D. V lost 6 bases and J lost 4, with 15 bases in between. Germline V gene data show CDR1 as MNHEY and CDR2 as SMNVEV (reference sequence). This CDR3 is built from 14 residues. The CDR3 nucleotides are TGTGCCAGCAGGCACCTTTCTGACGCCACTGAAGCTTTCTTT. Encoded protein: CASRHLSDATEAFF.

The V gene is TRBV27, the J gene TRBJ1-2; 7 bases map to TRBD1. The CDR3 length is 14 residues. CDR1 is MNHEY, CDR2 SMNVEV, per germline (reference sequence). The V and J ends lost 5 bases and 7 bases, in that order; junction bases with no gene match: 10. The CDR3: CASSPDREASGYTF. DNA for the CDR3: TGTGCCAGCAGTCCAGACAGGGAGGCTAGTGGCTACACCTTC.

This clone was counted a few times. The same CDR3 arises from other DNA sequences in this sample as well. The V gene is TRBV2, the J gene TRBJ2-5; no clear D. V was pared by 4 bases and J by 1 base, with 4 bases between. Looked up from germline, CDR1 is SNHLY and CDR2 is FYNNEI. The CDR3 is 12 amino acids. Written as DNA, the CDR3 is TGTGCCAGCAGTGGAATCCAAGAGACCCAGTACTTC. Translated, it gives CASSGIQETQYF.